The clone carrying this T cell receptor (beta chain) was observed many times. Its antigen is not known. This entry is derived from a study of early T cells in non-severe SARS-CoV-2 infection. Overall study: Whole-blood bulk RNA, unsorted, was sequenced, and chains were unpaired. Study-wide findings and caveats: Using VDJdb, the matching emphasized anti-spike CD8 responses while missing private and CD4 specificities.

Germline V CDR1 and CDR2: SGHTA, FQGTGA. Trimming took 4 bases from V and 4 from J, leaving 14 bases between them. The CDR3 length is 15 residues. Each single cDNA molecule received a unique molecular identifier. Each CDR3 protein is one row after TCRdb ran MiXCR on the 5' RACE reads. The table shows some 70,000 distinct CDR3 sequences, with roughly an eighth occurring only once. This sequence originates from an adult who was a healthcare worker with PCR-confirmed SARS-CoV-2 infection or an uninfected control (not recorded which). The V gene is TRBV7-3, the J gene TRBJ2-1; perhaps TRBD2 as D (5 bases). Sequenced input: whole blood. The CDR3 here is CASSSSGDPYNEQFF. CDR3 coding DNA: TGTGCCAGCAGCTCGAGCGGAGACCCTTACAATGAGCAGTTCTTC. Full variable domain (missing parts from reference TRBV7-3 and TRBJ2-1): GAGVSQTPSNKVTEKGKYVELRCDPISGHTALYWYRQSLGQGPEFLIYFQGTGAADDSGLPNDRFFAVRPEGSVSTLKIQRTERGDSAVYLCASSSSGDPYNEQFFGPGTRLTVL.